Shown below are 14 T cell receptor beta chains from a single sample sequenced in a study of cytomegalovirus exposure and HLA in healthy donors. 13 Jbeta primers and 60 Vbeta primers were used for the PCR. TCRdb keeps only in-frame clones here, not all; method: immunoSEQ multiplex PCR. Among approximately 130,000 clones listed, about two thirds were seen once. Source material: PBMCs. The receptors were sampled from a man in his fifties in good health and CMV-seropositive.

The chain joins TRBV5-1 to TRBJ2-5, with TRBD2 matching 10 bases. Germline V gives CDR1 SGHRS, CDR2 YFSETQ. Trimming cost V 4 bases and J 1 base; bases outside gene matches: 4. The CDR3 totals 15 residues. The CDR3 DNA reads TGCGCCAGCAGCAGATGGACTAGCGGCCAAGAGACCCAGTACTTC. Translation gives CASSRWTSGQETQYF.

This clone was observed a few times. The V and J genes are TRBV5-8 and TRBJ2-3; 9 bases line up with TRBD2. The V gene's germline CDR1 is SGHTS and CDR2 YDEGEE. Trimming cost V 4 bases and J 4 bases; bases outside gene matches: 13. This CDR3 has 17 amino acids. Here the CDR3 reads CASSPKRGGRAADTQYF. CDR3 nucleotide sequence: TGTGCCAGCAGCCCGAAACGCGGCGGGAGGGCCGCAGATACGCAGTATTTT. Together with reference TRBV5-8 and TRBJ2-3, the CDR3 gives the full variable domain: EAGVTQSPTHLIKTRGQQATLRCSPISGHTSVYWYQQALGLGLQFLLWYDEGEERNRGNFPPRFSGRQFPNYSSELNVNALELEDSALYLCASSPKRGGRAADTQYFGPGTRLTVL.

The chain links TRBV10-3 to TRBJ1-3; TRBD1 aligns across 8 bases. The V gene's germline CDR1 is ENHRY and CDR2 SYGVKD. This CDR3 contains 14 residues. V gave up 9 bases and J gave up 2 bases; unmatched junction bases: 6. The CDR3 region is CAIRSDRAGNTIYF. DNA for the CDR3: TGTGCCATAAGATCGGACAGGGCTGGAAACACCATATATTTT.

The gene calls are TRBV15 and TRBJ1-5; the match to TRBD1 covers 8 bases. J gave up 3 bases and V 6 bases, and 10 bases lay outside the gene matches. This CDR3 has 16 residues. In germline, CDR1 is LNHNV, CDR2 YYDKDF (reference sequence). CDR3 protein: CATRPATGVLNQPQHF. The CDR3, as DNA: TGTGCCACCAGACCAGCGACAGGGGTCCTCAATCAGCCCCAGCATTTT. The full variable domain, with the rest looked up from reference TRBV15 and TRBJ1-5, is DAMVIQNPRYQVTQFGKPVTLSCSQTLNHNVMYWYQQKSSQAPKLLFHYYDKDFNNEADTPDNFQSRRPNTSFCFLDIRSPGLGDTAMYLCATRPATGVLNQPQHFGDGTRLSIL.

The V and J genes are TRBV4-3 and TRBJ2-7; D perhaps matches TRBD1 (6 bases). The CDR3 has 15 residues. Germline CDR1 LGHNA, CDR2 YSLEER. Trimming left V 3 bases short and J 0 bases short, with 12 bases between. CDR3 amino acids: CASSQLRDTSYEQYF. CDR3 bases: TGCGCCAGCAGCCAGCTCCGGGACACCTCCTACGAGCAGTACTTC.

Worth noting for this clone: Since the CDR3 does not end with the conserved phenylalanine or tryptophan, this likely comes from a read error. V and J are TRBV5-4 and TRBJ1-2; perhaps TRBD1 as D (6 bases). Trimming took 3 bases from V and 0 from J, leaving 12 bases between them. The CDR3 contains 15 residues. Germline-derived CDR1 and CDR2 are SGHNT and YYREEE (reference sequence). The DNA for the CDR3 is TGTGCCAGCAGCTCGAAGGGGGTAGCTAACTATGGCTACACCCTC. The encoded protein is CASSSKGVANYGYTL.

The chain couples TRBV5-1 to TRBJ1-1; D call uncertain. The CDR3 is 13 amino acids. Per germline, CDR1 SGHRS and CDR2 YFSETQ. Trimming removed 2 bases from V and 1 base from J, with 6 bases in between. The CDR3 spells CASSLTANTEAFF. DNA for the CDR3: TGCGCCAGCAGCTTAACAGCGAACACTGAAGCTTTCTTT.

The chain has TRBV5-1 and TRBJ1-1; D is unclear. Trimming took 3 bases from V and 1 from J, leaving 10 bases between them. This CDR3 comprises 14 residues. Germline V gives CDR1 SGHRS, CDR2 YFSETQ. Written as DNA, the CDR3 is TGCGCCAGCAGCTCTACCCCGGGGAACACTGAAGCTTTCTTT. It yields the protein CASSSTPGNTEAFF. The entire variable domain, with the rest obtained from reference TRBV5-1 and TRBJ1-1, is as follows: KAGVTQTPRYLIKTRGQQVTLSCSPISGHRSVSWYQQTPGQGLQFLFEYFSETQRNKGNFPGRFSGRQFSNSRSEMNVSTLELGDSALYLCASSSTPGNTEAFFGQGTRLTVV.

This clone was observed a handful of times. The gene calls are TRBV5-6 and TRBJ1-6; D remains unclear. V gave up 5 bases and J gave up 6 bases, with 12 bases separating them. The CDR3 contains 14 residues. Germline CDR1 reads SGHDT; CDR2 reads YYEEEE. The CDR3 nucleotides read TGTGCCAGCAGGGAGGACCGGACTAATTCACCCCTCCACTTT. It yields the protein CASREDRTNSPLHF.

This clone was observed a single time. V and J are TRBV10-3 and TRBJ1-1; no clear D. Germline-derived CDR1 and CDR2 are ENHRY and SYGVKD. The CDR3 is 15 amino acids. The ends were cut back, 0 bases at V and 1 base at J, with 9 bases in the middle. CDR3 in DNA: TGTGCCATCAGTGAGTCGACGGGTCAGAACACTGAAGCTTTCTTT. This encodes CAISESTGQNTEAFF.

The chain is built from TRBV25-1 and TRBJ1-2, with TRBD1 matching 9 bases. Germline V gene sequence: CDR1 MGHDK, CDR2 SYGVNS. V gave up 9 bases and J gave up 5 bases; unmatched junction bases: 4. CDR3 size: 12 residues. The CDR3 DNA sequence: TGTGCCAGTAAGGGACAGGGTTATGGCTACACCTTC. The encoded protein is CASKGQGYGYTF.

V and J are TRBV27 and TRBJ1-2; a possible D gene is TRBD1 (5 bases). V dropped 5 bases and J dropped 2 bases, with 12 bases sitting between them. The germline CDR1 and CDR2 sequences are MNHEY and SMNVEV (reference sequence). CDR3 length equals 14 residues. CDR3: CASSPNRQNYGYTF. CDR3 bases: TGTGCCAGCAGTCCGAACAGGCAAAACTATGGCTACACCTTC.

This rearrangement joins TRBV7-8 to TRBJ2-5, with TRBD2 as a possible D gene (7 bases). The V end was cut by 2 bases, the J end by 1 base, with 14 bases between. CDR1 and CDR2 (germline): SGHVS, FQNEAQ. The CDR3 extends over 16 amino acids. The CDR3 loop reads CASSLHLGGGQETQYF. The DNA of the CDR3 is TGTGCCAGCAGCTTACATCTGGGAGGGGGCCAAGAGACCCAGTACTTC.

This chain uses TRBV19 with TRBJ1-2; D remains unclear. The CDR3 extends over 13 amino acids. Per the germline V gene, CDR1 is LNHDA and CDR2 is SQIVND (reference sequence). V dropped 7 bases and J dropped 8 bases, with 17 bases sitting between them. CDR3 nucleotide sequence: TGTGCCAGTACTACGGTCCCTCGGTTAGGCTACACCTTC. Translating it yields CASTTVPRLGYTF.